Described below is a single TCR beta chain sequence and its context. This sample is drawn from a study of T cell responses to AZD1222 COVID-19 vaccine. TCRdb keeps only in-frame clones here, not all; method: immunoSEQ multiplex PCR. The data show 120,000 or so clones, roughly 92% seen once. Trimming took off 2 bases at V and 4 bases at J, with 11 bases between the two ends. The CDR3 sequence is 15 residues long. The V gene's germline CDR1 is SEHNR and CDR2 FQNEAQ (reference sequence). V is TRBV7-9 and J is TRBJ2-2, with D perhaps matching TRBD1 or TRBD2 (5 bases each). The input for sequencing was peripheral blood, taken 28 days after the second AZD1222 dose. The TCR was taken from an adult who received the AZD1222 COVID-19 vaccine. The CDR3 DNA sequence: TGTGCCAGCAGCTTAACGGGGCGCGGCACCGGGGAGCTGTTTTTT. It translates to CASSLTGRGTGELFF. The whole variable domain, remainder taken from reference TRBV7-9 and TRBJ2-2, is DTGVSQNPRHKITKRGQNVTFRCDPISEHNRLYWYRQTLGQGPEFLTYFQNEAQLEKSRLLSDRFSAERPKGSFSTLEIQRTEQGDSAMYLCASSLTGRGTGELFFGEGSRLTVL.